Below are 17 T cell receptor beta chains sequenced from a single sample in a study of blood T cell repertoires in COVID-19. Some clones are missing from TCRdb's copy, which holds only in-frame ones; the method was immunoSEQ multiplex PCR. The sample lists 250,000 to 300,000 clones; less than 90% were seen once. Input material: peripheral blood. These receptors all come from a man in his 60s with acute or convalescent COVID-19.

The chain has TRBV19 and TRBJ2-4, with 12 bases fitting TRBD1. Germline assignment: CDR1 LNHDA and CDR2 SQIVND (reference sequence). This CDR3 is 14 amino acids long. J was trimmed by 8 bases and V by 5 bases; bases with no gene match: 4. CDR3 sequence: CASSPGTGGDIQYF. DNA of the CDR3: TGTGCCAGTAGTCCCGGGACAGGGGGCGACATTCAGTACTTC.

The chain is built from TRBV5-8 and TRBJ1-5; possible D gene TRBD1, 5 bases. CDR1 and CDR2 from the germline V gene are SGHTS and YDEGEE. The CDR3 is made up of 14 amino acids. Trimming stripped 7 bases from V and 0 bases from J, with 11 bases between. The CDR3 reads CASRRAYSNQPQHF. Written as DNA, the CDR3 is TGTGCCAGCCGCAGGGCCTATAGCAATCAGCCCCAGCATTTT.

J is TRBJ2-1 and V is TRBV4-3, with D possibly being TRBD2 (6 bases). CDR1 is LGHNA, CDR2 YSLEER, per germline. The CDR3 length is 19 residues. The V gene lost 0 bases and the J gene lost 7 bases, with 25 bases spanning the gap. The CDR3 here is CASSQDAPTGGSISNEQFF. The CDR3 nucleotides read TGCGCCAGCAGCCAAGATGCCCCCACCGGAGGGAGTATATCAAATGAGCAGTTCTTC.

The gene calls are TRBV5-1 and TRBJ2-1; 9 positions agree with TRBD2. This CDR3 has 18 residues. J gave up 5 bases and V 5 bases, and 17 bases lay outside the gene matches. Germline V gene sequence: CDR1 SGHRS, CDR2 YFSETQ. Here the CDR3 DNA reads TGCGCCAGCAGGCCAGTGGGGCGCGGGAGGGCCGGGGACAATGAGCAGTTCTTC. It encodes CASRPVGRGRAGDNEQFF.

This clone was picked up a small number of times. This chain joins TRBV1 and TRBJ2-1; the table's D gene call, TRBD2, was not cross checked with the DNA. TRBV1 has pseudogene status. The CDR3 loop spans 18 amino acids. The CDR3 spells CTSSQALTSGSPNNEQFF. The CDR3 DNA reads TGCACCAGCAGCCAAGCACTGACTAGCGGGAGCCCCAACAATGAGCAGTTCTTC.

This rearrangement joins TRBV5-1 to TRBJ2-5; 7 nucleotides match TRBD1. The CDR3 loop spans 14 amino acids. Germline V gene data show CDR1 as SGHRS and CDR2 as YFSETQ. The trim removed 3 bases at V and 1 base at J, leaving 3 bases unmatched. The CDR3 region is CASSYWDSQETQYF. The CDR3 coding sequence is TGCGCCAGCAGCTACTGGGACAGCCAAGAGACCCAGTACTTC.

This clone was detected only once. Different DNA sequences within this sample yield the same CDR3. The rearrangement joins TRBV6-1 to TRBJ1-1, with 8 bases matching TRBD1. The CDR3 loop spans 15 amino acids. Germline CDR1 is MNHNS and CDR2 is SASEGT. V was pared by 2 bases and J by 1 base, with 3 bases of the junction left unmatched. The CDR3 region has the DNA TGTGCCAGCAGTGAACTCGACAGGGGGAACACTGAAGCTTTCTTT. Translation gives CASSELDRGNTEAFF.

The chain links TRBV19 to TRBJ1-1; 8 nucleotides align to TRBD1. Germline-derived CDR1 and CDR2 are LNHDA and SQIVND (reference sequence). CDR3 length equals 16 residues. J lost 4 bases, V lost 3 bases, and 10 bases had no gene match. CDR3 region: CASSMAGGSGSTEAFF. The CDR3 DNA reads as TGTGCCAGTAGTATGGCAGGGGGCTCGGGTAGCACTGAAGCTTTCTTT.

This chain links TRBV7-2 with TRBJ2-2, with D possibly matching TRBD2 (6 bases). Trimming shortened V by 1 base and J by 4 bases, and 10 bases separated the two germline ends. CDR1 and CDR2 from the germline V gene are SGHTA and FQGNSA. The CDR3 is 15 amino acids. The DNA of the CDR3 is TGTGCCAGCAGCTTAGGGCTAGCGACCACCGGGGAGCTGTTTTTT. Residues: CASSLGLATTGELFF.

With respect to this clone: This sample includes further DNA sequences coding for the same CDR3. The J gene is TRBJ1-1, the V gene TRBV12-3 or TRBV12-4; 7 bases line up with TRBD1. The length of the CDR3 is 13 residues. V lost 6 bases to trimming and J lost 3 bases; unmatched junction nucleotides: 4. The CDR3 region is CASSPQGDTEAFF. In DNA, the CDR3 is TGTGCCAGCAGCCCCCAGGGGGACACTGAAGCTTTCTTT.

The rearrangement joins TRBV29-1 to TRBJ2-7, with 9 bases identical to TRBD1. CDR1 is SQVTM and CDR2 is ANQGSEA in the germline V gene. The trim removed 6 bases at V and 6 bases at J, leaving 12 bases unmatched. This CDR3 is 14 amino acids long. The CDR3 nucleotides are TGCAGCGTGGGGACAGGGCGCACCTCTACCGAGCAGTACTTC. This translates into CSVGTGRTSTEQYF.

The chain uses TRBV6-2 or TRBV6-3 and TRBJ2-4; D is uncertain. V shed 2 bases and J shed 10 bases, with 21 bases lying between them. The V gene's germline CDR1 is MNHEY and CDR2 SVGEGT. This CDR3 comprises 16 residues. CDR3 sequence (DNA): TGTGCCAGCAGTTACCCGACCGGTTCCGCTACTATGATTCAGTACTTC. Amino acids: CASSYPTGSATMIQYF.

The rearrangement joins TRBV4-2 to TRBJ2-1; TRBD2 matches at 11 bases. The CDR3 covers 21 residues. The V segment lost 1 base and the J segment 0 bases; nucleotides outside the gene matches: 14. Per the germline V gene, CDR1 is LGHNA and CDR2 is YNFKEQ. CDR3 in DNA: TGTGCCAGCAGCCAAGTTGTCCCTACTAGCGGGAGCCAGAGCTCCTACAATGAGCAGTTCTTC. This sequence encodes CASSQVVPTSGSQSSYNEQFF.

The chain joins TRBV5-1 to TRBJ2-6; D call uncertain. In germline, CDR1 is SGHRS, CDR2 YFSETQ. This CDR3 spans 15 amino acids. V was trimmed by 4 bases and J by 0 bases, leaving 8 bases between them. As DNA, the CDR3 is TGCGCCAGCAGCGCCGAGAACTCTGGGGCCAACGTCCTGACTTTC. Translated: CASSAENSGANVLTF.

V usage is TRBV30 and J usage is TRBJ1-1; D unresolved. The V and J ends lost 1 base and 5 bases respectively, with 8 bases between them. The CDR3 contains 12 residues. The germline CDR1 and CDR2 sequences are GTSNPN and SVGIG (reference sequence). The CDR3 bases are TGTGCCTGGAGTGGTACTGTTACTGAAGCTTTCTTT. Translating it yields CAWSGTVTEAFF.

This sequence joins TRBV6-5 and TRBJ2-5, with D perhaps matching TRBD1 (5 bases). The V gene lost 5 bases and the J gene lost 5 bases, with 18 bases spanning the gap. The CDR3 covers 15 residues. The germline V gene has CDR1 MNHEY and CDR2 SVGAGI. CDR3 DNA: TGTGCCAGCAGTCCGCGACAGCCTATTCCGGAGACCCAGTACTTC. Its protein product is CASSPRQPIPETQYF.

Written as DNA, the CDR3 is TGTGCCAGCAGGGGGACAGGGGTTTCCGGGGAGCTGTTTTTT. This encodes CASRGTGVSGELFF. The chain combines TRBV7-3 with TRBJ2-2; TRBD1 agrees at 10 bases. Germline assignment: CDR1 SGHTA and CDR2 FQGTGA. With 6 bases clipped from V and 6 bases from J, the junction kept 4 bases outside the gene matches. The CDR3 is 14 amino acids.